Listed below are T cell receptor beta chains from one sample, sequenced in a study of T cell responses to AZD1222 COVID-19 vaccine. The assay was immunoSEQ multiplex PCR, and TCRdb's table has in-frame clones only and misses some. The table lists fewer than 150,000 clones, 93% of them singletons. Here the sequenced sample was peripheral blood, taken on day 0 of AZD1222 vaccination. The receptors derive from an adult in good health. Each CDR3 is given without its conserved first and last residue. Each record gives: J gene, clone size, V gene, CDR3 protein. Size tells how often a clone was seen (once, few, many) or the class of an expanded clone, and some rows leave it out.

>TRBJ2-1|once|TRBV29-1
SVEGGSGSYEQF
>TRBJ2-7|-|TRBV10-3
AIREGVDEQY
>TRBJ1-1|-|TRBV5-5
ASSSQGALLNTEAF
>TRBJ2-7|-|TRBV4-1
ASSQVIGTGLYEQY
>TRBJ1-1|-|TRBV2
ASNPLGRRTEAF
>TRBJ2-2|-|TRBV7-3
ASSLGTSQDGELF
>TRBJ1-6|-|TRBV9
ASSGDDRVTPLH
>TRBJ2-1|-|TRBV7-9
ASSGMERGPAESF
>TRBJ2-5|-|TRBV7-2
ASSLSGNQETQY
>TRBJ2-5|-|TRBV5-6
ASSLGRTGTQY
>TRBJ1-1|-|TRBV12-3/TRBV12-4
ASSHYRNTEAF
>TRBJ2-1|-|TRBV18
ASSPGEGWNEQF
>TRBJ1-2|-|TRBV5-1
ASSLGRGNGYGYT
>TRBJ2-2|-|TRBV7-2
ASSTRVGGTGELF
>TRBJ2-1|once|TRBV18
ASSRGRSPNEQF
>TRBJ1-2|-|TRBV15
ATSRNPGRGGYGYT
>TRBJ1-6|-|TRBV25-1
ASSDRGSESPLH
>TRBJ2-2|once|TRBV11-2
ASSQGTVNTGELF
>TRBJ2-3|-|TRBV6-5
ASSYTRDTDTQY
>TRBJ2-3|-|TRBV10-3
ASRADTDTQY
>TRBJ2-7|-|TRBV7-2
ASSQAVSYEQY
>TRBJ1-3|-|TRBV5-4
ASSFGTRSGNTIY
>TRBJ1-1|-|TRBV2
ASSEDRNFRNTEAF
>TRBJ2-3|once|TRBV29-1
SLRSTDTQY
>TRBJ1-3|-|TRBV11-2
ASSREQGGRSGNTIY
>TRBJ1-2|-|TRBV7-2
ASSLEVEGYPTGYGYT
>TRBJ2-1|-|TRBV3-1/TRBV3-2
ASSQDFRAGAGNEQF
>TRBJ1-1|-|TRBV27
ASRRGGSEAF